This T cell receptor (beta chain) originates from a study of PD-1 blockade in classical Hodgkin lymphoma. All patients relapsed after autologous stem cell transplantation, and brentuximab vedotin exposure varied. V gave up 0 bases and J gave up 5 bases, with 12 bases separating them. CDR3 length equals 14 residues. Germline CDR1 and CDR2: SGHDT and YYEEEE. The protocol was immunoSEQ multiplex PCR, while the TCRdb copy is restricted to in-frame clones and leaves out a portion. This sample yields some 150,000 clones, of which 78% are seen a single time; approximately 9.6% belongs to the top ten. This TCR was recovered from a human donor with classical Hodgkin lymphoma. The specimen was peripheral blood mononuclear cells (PBMCs), collected before the second cycle of nivolumab. The chain joins TRBV5-6 to TRBJ2-7, with D possibly TRBD1 on 6 matching bases. The DNA of the CDR3 is TGTGCCAGCAGCTTGGCCGGGTCAGGGGACGAGCAGTACTTC. The encoded protein is CASSLAGSGDEQYF.